The source of this T cell receptor beta chain is a study of CD8+CD57+ T cells in acquired aplastic anemia. Across the study: Sorted CD4+ plus CD8+ cells gave DNA averaging 3.2 ug. Healthy donors averaged around 10 million reads for CD4+ cells. Study-wide results and limits: Significant differences in CD8+ Simpson's diversity were not observed between patients and controls.

The CDR3 sequence is 15 residues long. Germline V lookup: CDR1 SNHLY, CDR2 FYNNEI. This clonotype was picked up many times. The antigen is undetermined. A much larger clone lies one base from this, so it may be a read error. Profiles of TCR beta VDJ and CDR3 were generated from a genomic DNA template. In TCRdb, the reads were re-called with MiXCR into one record per CDR3 protein. This repertoire shows 150,000 to 200,000 distinct CDR3 sequences, under 55% found once; its top ten account for roughly 3%. The specimen sequenced was sorted CD4+, CD8+, or CD8+CD57+ T cells (not recorded which) from PBMCs. This clonotype was sampled from a human donor in good health. The chain recombines TRBV2 with TRBJ2-2; tentative D call: TRBD1 (6 bases). The CDR3 spells CVSSETGMGTGELFF. CDR3 in DNA: TGTGTCAGCAGTGAAACAGGGATGGGCACCGGGGAGCTGTTTTTT.